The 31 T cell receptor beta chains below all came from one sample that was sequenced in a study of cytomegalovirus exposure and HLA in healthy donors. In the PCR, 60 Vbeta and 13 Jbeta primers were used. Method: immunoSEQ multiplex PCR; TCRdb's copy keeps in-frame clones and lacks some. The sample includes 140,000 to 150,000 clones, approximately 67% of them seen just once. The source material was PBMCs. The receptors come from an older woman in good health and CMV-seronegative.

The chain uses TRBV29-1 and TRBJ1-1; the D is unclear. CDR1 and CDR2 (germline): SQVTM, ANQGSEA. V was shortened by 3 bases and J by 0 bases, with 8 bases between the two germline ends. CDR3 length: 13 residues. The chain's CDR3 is CSVEEVVNTEAFF. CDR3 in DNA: TGCAGCGTTGAGGAGGTCGTGAACACTGAAGCTTTCTTT. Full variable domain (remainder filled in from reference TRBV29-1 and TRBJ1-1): SAVISQKPSRDICQRGTSLTIQCQVDSQVTMMFWYRQQPGQSLTLIATANQGSEATYESGFVIDKFPISRPNLTFSTLTVSNMSPEDSSIYLCSVEEVVNTEAFFGQGTRLTVV.

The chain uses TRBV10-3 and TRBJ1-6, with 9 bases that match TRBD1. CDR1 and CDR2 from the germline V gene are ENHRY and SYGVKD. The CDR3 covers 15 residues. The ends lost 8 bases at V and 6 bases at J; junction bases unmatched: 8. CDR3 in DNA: TGTGCCATCTCTCGGACAGGGGATGGTAATTCACCCCTCCACTTT. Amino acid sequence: CAISRTGDGNSPLHF.

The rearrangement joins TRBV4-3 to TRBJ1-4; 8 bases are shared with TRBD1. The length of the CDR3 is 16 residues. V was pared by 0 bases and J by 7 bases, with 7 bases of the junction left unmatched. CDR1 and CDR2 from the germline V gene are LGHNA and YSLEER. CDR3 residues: CASSQDSAGGGEKLFF. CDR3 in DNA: TGCGCCAGCAGCCAAGATTCCGCAGGGGGCGGTGAAAAACTGTTTTTT.

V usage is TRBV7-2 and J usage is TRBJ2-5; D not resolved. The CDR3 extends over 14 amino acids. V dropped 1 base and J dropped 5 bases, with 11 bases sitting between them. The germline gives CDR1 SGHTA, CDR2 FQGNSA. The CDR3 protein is CASSLGGPPETQYF. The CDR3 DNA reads TGTGCCAGCAGCTTAGGTGGGCCCCCGGAGACCCAGTACTTC.

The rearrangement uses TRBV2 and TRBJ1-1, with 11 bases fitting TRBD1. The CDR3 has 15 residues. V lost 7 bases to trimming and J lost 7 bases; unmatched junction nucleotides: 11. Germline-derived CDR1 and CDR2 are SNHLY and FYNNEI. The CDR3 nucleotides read TGTGCCAGCATTGAGGACAGGGGGCGAAGGGGTGAAGCTTTCTTT. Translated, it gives CASIEDRGRRGEAFF.

CDR3 sequence reads: CASSPRTSTGELFF. CDR3 DNA: TGTGCCAGCAGCCCCCGGACTAGCACCGGGGAGCTGTTTTTT. The chain recombines TRBV9 with TRBJ2-2; 7 bases line up with TRBD2. The germline V gene has CDR1 SGDLS and CDR2 YYNGEE. J was trimmed by 4 bases and V by 4 bases; bases with no gene match: 4. The length of the CDR3 is 14 residues. The complete variable domain, with remaining parts taken from reference TRBV9 and TRBJ2-2, reads DSGVTQTPKHLITATGQRVTLRCSPRSGDLSVYWYQQSLDQGLQFLIQYYNGEERAKGNILERFSAQQFPDLHSELNLSSLELGDSALYFCASSPRTSTGELFFGEGSRLTVL.

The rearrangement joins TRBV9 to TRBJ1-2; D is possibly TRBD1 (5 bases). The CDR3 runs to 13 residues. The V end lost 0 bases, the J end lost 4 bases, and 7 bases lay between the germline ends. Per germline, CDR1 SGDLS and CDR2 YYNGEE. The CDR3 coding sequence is TGTGCCAGCAGCGTAGCAAGGGGCTATGGCTACACCTTC. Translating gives CASSVARGYGYTF.

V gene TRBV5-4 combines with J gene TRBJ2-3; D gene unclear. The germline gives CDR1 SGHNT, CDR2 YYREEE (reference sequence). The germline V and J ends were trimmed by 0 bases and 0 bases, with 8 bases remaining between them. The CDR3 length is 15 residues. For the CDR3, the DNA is TGTGCCAGCAGCTTGGGCGGATCTAGCACAGATACGCAGTATTTT. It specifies CASSLGGSSTDTQYF.

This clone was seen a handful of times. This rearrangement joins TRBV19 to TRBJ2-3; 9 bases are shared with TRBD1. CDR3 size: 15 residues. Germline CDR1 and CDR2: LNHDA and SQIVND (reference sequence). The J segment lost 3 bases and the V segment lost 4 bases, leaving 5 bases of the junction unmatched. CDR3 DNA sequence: TGTGCCAGTAGTAAAGGACAGGGGCGGACAGATACGCAGTATTTT. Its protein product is CASSKGQGRTDTQYF.

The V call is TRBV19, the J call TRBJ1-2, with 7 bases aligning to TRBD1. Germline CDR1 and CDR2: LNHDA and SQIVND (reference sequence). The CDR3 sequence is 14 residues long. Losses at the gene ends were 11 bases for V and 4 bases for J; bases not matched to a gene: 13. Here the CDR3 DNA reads TGTGCCTCCGTCGACCCCGGGACAGTCTATGGCTACACCTTC. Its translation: CASVDPGTVYGYTF.

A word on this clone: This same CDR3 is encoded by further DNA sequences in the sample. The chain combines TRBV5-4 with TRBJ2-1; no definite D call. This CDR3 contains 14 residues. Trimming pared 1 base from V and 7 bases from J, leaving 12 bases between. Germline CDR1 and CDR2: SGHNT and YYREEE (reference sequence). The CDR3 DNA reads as TGTGCCAGCAGCTTGTCCTCTAGATCTAATGAGCAGTTCTTC. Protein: CASSLSSRSNEQFF.

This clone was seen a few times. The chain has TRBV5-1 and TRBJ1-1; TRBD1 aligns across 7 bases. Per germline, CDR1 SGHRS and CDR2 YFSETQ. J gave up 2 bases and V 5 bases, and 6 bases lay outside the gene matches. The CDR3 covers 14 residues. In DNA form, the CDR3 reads TGCGCCAGCAGACCGGGGACAGCAAACACTGAAGCTTTCTTT. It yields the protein CASRPGTANTEAFF.

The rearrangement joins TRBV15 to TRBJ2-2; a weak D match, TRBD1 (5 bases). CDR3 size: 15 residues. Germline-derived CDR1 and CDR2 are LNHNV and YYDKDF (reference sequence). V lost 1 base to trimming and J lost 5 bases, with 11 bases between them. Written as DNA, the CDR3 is TGTGCCACCAGCAGAGGGGGCAGACAAACCGGGGAGCTGTTTTTT. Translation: CATSRGGRQTGELFF.

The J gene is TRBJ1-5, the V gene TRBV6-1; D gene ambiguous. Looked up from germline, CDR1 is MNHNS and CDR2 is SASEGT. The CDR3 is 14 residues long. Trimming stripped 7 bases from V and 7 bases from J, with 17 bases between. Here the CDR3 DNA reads TGTGCCAGCACGGGGAGCCGGAGTGAGCAGCCCCAGCATTTT. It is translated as CASTGSRSEQPQHF.

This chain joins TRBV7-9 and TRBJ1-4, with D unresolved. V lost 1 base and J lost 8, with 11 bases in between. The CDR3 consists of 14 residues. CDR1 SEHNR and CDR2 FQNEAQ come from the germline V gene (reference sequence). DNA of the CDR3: TGTGCCAGCAGCTTAGGAGGTAGTGTGGAAAAACTGTTTTTT. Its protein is CASSLGGSVEKLFF.

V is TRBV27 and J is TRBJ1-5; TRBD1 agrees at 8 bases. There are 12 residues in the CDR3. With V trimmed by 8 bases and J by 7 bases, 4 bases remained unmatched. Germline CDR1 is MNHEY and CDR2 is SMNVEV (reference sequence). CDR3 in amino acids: CASGDRFQPQHF. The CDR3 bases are TGTGCCAGCGGGGACAGGTTCCAGCCCCAGCATTTT.

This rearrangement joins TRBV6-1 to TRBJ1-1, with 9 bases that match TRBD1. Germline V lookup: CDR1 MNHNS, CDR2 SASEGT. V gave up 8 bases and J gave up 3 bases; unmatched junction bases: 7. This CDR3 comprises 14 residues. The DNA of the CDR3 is TGTGCCAGCCAGAGGGACAGGGTCTACACTGAAGCTTTCTTT. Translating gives CASQRDRVYTEAFF.

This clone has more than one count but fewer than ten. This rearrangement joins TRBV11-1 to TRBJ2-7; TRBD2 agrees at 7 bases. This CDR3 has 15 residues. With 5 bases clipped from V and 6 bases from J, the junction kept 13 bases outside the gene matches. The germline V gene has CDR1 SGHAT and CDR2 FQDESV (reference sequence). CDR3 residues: CASSPTGAGAGEQYF. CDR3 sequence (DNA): TGTGCCAGCAGCCCTACCGGGGCGGGAGCAGGCGAGCAGTACTTC.

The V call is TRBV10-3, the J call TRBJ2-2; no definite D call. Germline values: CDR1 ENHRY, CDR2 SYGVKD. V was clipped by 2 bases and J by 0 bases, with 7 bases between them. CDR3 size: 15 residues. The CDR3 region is CAISEIQANTGELFF. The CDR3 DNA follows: TGTGCCATCAGTGAGATCCAGGCGAACACCGGGGAGCTGTTTTTT.

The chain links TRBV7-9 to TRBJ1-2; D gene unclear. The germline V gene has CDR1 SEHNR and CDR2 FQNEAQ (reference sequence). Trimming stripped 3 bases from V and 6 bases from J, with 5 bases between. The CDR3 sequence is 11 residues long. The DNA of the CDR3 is TGTGCCAGCAGCTTCGGGGATGGCTACACCTTC. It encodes CASSFGDGYTF.

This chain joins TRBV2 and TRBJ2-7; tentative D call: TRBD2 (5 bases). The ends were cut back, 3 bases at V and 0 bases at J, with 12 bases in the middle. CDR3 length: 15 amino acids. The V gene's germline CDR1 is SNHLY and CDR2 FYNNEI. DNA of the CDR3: TGTGCCAGCAGTGAGCGAGGGCGGAGCTCCTACGAGCAGTACTTC. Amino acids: CASSERGRSSYEQYF.

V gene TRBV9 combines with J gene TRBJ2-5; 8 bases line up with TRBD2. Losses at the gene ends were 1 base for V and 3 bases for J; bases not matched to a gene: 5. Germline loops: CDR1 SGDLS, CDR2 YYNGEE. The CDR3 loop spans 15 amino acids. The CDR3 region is CASSVRTSGEETQYF. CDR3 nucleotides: TGTGCCAGCAGCGTACGCACTAGCGGTGAAGAGACCCAGTACTTC.

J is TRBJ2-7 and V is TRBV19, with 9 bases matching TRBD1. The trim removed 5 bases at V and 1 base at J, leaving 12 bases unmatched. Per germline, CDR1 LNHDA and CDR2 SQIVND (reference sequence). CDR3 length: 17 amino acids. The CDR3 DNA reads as TGTGCCAGTAGTGCGACAGGGGGAGGCGCTAGGTCCTACGAGCAGTACTTC. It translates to CASSATGGGARSYEQYF.

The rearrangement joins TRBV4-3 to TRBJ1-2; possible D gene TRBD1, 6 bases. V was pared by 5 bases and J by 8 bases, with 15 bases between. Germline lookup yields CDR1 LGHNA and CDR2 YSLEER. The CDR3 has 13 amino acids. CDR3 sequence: CASSFATGTGYTF. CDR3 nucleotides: TGCGCCAGCAGCTTTGCAACAGGGACCGGCTACACCTTC.

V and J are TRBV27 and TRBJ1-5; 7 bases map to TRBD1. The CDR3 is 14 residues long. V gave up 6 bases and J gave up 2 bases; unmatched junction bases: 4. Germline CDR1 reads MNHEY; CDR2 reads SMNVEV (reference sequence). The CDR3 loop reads CASRRQGGNQPQHF. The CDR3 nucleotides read TGTGCCAGCAGACGACAGGGTGGCAATCAGCCCCAGCATTTT.

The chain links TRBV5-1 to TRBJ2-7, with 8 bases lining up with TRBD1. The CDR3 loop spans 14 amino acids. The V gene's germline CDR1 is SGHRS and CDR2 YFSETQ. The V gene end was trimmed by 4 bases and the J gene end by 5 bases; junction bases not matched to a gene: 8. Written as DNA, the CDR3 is TGCGCCAGCAGCCTACGGACAGGGTGGGACGAGCAGTACTTC. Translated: CASSLRTGWDEQYF.

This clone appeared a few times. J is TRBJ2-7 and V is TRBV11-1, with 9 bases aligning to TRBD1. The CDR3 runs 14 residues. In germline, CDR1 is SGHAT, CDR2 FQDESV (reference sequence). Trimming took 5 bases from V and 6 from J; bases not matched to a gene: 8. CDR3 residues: CASSPATGGSEQYF. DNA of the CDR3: TGTGCCAGCAGCCCGGCCACAGGGGGCAGCGAGCAGTACTTC.

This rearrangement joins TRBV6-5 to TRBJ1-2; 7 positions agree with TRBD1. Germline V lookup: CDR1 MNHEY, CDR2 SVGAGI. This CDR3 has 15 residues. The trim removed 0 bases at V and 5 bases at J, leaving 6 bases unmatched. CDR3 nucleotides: TGTGCCAGCAGTTACTCGGCGGACAGGCCATATGGCTACACCTTC. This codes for CASSYSADRPYGYTF.

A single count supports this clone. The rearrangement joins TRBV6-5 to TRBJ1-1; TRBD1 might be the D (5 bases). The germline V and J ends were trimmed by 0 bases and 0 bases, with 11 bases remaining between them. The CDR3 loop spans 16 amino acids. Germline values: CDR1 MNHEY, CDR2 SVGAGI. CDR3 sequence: CASSYSGPPLNTEAFF. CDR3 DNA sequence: TGTGCCAGCAGTTACTCGGGGCCACCCTTGAACACTGAAGCTTTCTTT.

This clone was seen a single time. CDR3 protein: CASSFNGGVNTEAFF. The CDR3 coding sequence is TGCGCCAGCAGCTTCAATGGCGGTGTGAACACTGAAGCTTTCTTT. The chain uses TRBV5-1 and TRBJ1-1; D unclear. CDR1 SGHRS and CDR2 YFSETQ come from the germline V gene. CDR3 length equals 15 residues. V was clipped by 2 bases and J by 0 bases, with 11 bases between them.

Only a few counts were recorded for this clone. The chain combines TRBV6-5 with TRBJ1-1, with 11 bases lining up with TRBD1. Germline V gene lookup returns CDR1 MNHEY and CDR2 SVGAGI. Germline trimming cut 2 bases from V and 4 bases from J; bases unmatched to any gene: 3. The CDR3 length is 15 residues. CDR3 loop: CASSYGDRGGTEAFF. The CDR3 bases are TGTGCCAGCAGTTACGGGGACAGGGGGGGCACTGAAGCTTTCTTT.